This T cell receptor (beta chain) was recovered during a study of T cells in Graves' hyperthyroidism and ophthalmopathy. V lost 1 base and J lost 2, with 9 bases in between. Looked up from germline, CDR1 is LGHNA and CDR2 is YNFKEQ. The CDR3 spans 15 residues. This clonotype showed up just a few times. Researchers took RNA transcripts and amplified the TCR beta CDR3 regions from them. HTBI primers were used for first-round RT-PCR of the TCR CDR3. Via MiXCR, TCRdb re-called the multiplex PCR reads, giving one row per CDR3 protein. The sample holds around 380,000 distinct CDR3 sequences, approximately 12% seen once.

Sequenced input: blood. The rearrangement links TRBV4-2 to TRBJ1-5, with D perhaps matching TRBD1 (6 bases). The TCR sequence derives from a man under 40 with Graves' hyperthyroidism that later progressed to Graves' ophthalmopathy. The CDR3 DNA follows: TGTGCCAGCAGCCAAGTACGACAGGGCAATCAGCCCCAGCATTTT. It specifies CASSQVRQGNQPQHF.